The clone carrying this T cell receptor (beta chain) occurred many times. The CDR3 runs to 17 residues. The V and J ends lost 1 base and 6 bases, in that order; junction bases with no gene match: 7. The V gene's germline CDR1 is SGHTA and CDR2 FQGNSA. This sample stems from a study of blood T cell repertoires in COVID-19. Using immunoSEQ multiplex PCR, the repertoire was profiled, and TCRdb retains in-frame clones only, with some absent. The sample lists about 64,000 clones; approximately 85% were seen once. Input material: peripheral blood. This sequence was found in a human donor in a cohort sampled during active COVID-19. The chain joins TRBV7-2 to TRBJ1-3; the match to TRBD1 covers 12 bases. The chain's CDR3 is CASSLGLMGQGANTIYF. DNA for the CDR3: TGTGCCAGCAGCTTAGGGTTGATGGGACAGGGGGCAAACACCATATATTTT.